Described below is a single T cell receptor beta chain sequence and its context. The antigen is undetermined. Measured with immunoSEQ multiplex PCR; TCRdb has only the in-frame clones, and not every one. This sample yields 2,500,000 or so clones, of which 93% are seen a single time; 0.36% belongs to the top ten. V shed 8 bases and J 5 bases; nucleotides not matched to a gene: 10. This CDR3 has 15 amino acids. The V gene's germline CDR1 is MNHNS and CDR2 SASEGT. These data originate in a study of shared clonotypes between healthy human individuals. Regarding the study as a whole: Naive CD4 clonotypes were shared across a few donors at roughly 4.6%.

Sequencing was done on a sample of naive CD4+ T cells from PBMCs. Subset reported: CD45RA+ positively selected. The J gene is TRBJ1-3, the V gene TRBV6-1, with 9 positions matching TRBD1. This sequence originates from a man between 18 and 29 years old in good health. Some clones in this sample may be carry-over from other donors' samples. CDR3 residues: CASRNPGQGRNTIYF. The CDR3 nucleotides read TGTGCCAGCCGAAACCCGGGACAGGGTCGAAACACCATATATTTT.